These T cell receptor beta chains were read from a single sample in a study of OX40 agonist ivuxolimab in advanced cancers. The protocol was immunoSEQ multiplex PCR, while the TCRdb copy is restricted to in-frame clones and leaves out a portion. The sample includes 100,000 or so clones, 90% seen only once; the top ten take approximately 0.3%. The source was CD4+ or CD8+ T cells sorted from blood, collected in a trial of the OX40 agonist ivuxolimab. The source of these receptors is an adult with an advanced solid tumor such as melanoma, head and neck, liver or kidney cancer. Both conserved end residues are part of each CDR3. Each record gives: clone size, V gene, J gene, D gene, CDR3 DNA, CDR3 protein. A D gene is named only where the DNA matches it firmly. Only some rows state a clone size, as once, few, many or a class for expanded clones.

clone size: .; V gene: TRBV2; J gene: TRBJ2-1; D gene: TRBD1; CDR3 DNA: TGTGCCAGCAAGAAGGGGGCTTCCTACAATGAGCAGTTCTTC; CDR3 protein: CASKKGASYNEQFF
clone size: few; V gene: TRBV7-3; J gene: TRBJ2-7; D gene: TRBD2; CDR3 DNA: TGTGCCAGCAGCTTAAGACTAGCGGGGCCCTACGAGCAGTACTTC; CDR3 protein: CASSLRLAGPYEQYF
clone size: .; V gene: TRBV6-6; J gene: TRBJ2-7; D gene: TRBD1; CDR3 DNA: TGTGCCAGCTGTCGGCAGGGGGCAGACGAGCAGTACTTC; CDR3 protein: CASCRQGADEQYF
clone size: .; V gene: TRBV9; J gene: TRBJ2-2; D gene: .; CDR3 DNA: TGTGCCAGCAGCACCGGACTAACTGGCGGGGAGCTGTTTTTT; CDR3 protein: CASSTGLTGGELFF
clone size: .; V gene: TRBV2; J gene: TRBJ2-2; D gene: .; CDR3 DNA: TGTGCCAGCAGTCCTGATTCCGGGGAGCTGTTTTTT; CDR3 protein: CASSPDSGELFF
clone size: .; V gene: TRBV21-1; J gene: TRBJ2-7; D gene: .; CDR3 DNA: TGTGCCAGCAGCAAATTTTGGCGGGAGTCCCGTCAGGGCTTC; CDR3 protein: CASSKFWRESRQGF
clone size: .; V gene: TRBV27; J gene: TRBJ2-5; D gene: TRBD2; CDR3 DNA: TGTGCCAGCAGTTTCGAGCGGGGGCAAGAGACCCAGTACTTC; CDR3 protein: CASSFERGQETQYF
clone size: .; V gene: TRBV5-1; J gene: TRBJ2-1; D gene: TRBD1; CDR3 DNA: TGCGCCAGCAGCCCAGGACAGGGGGCGGATGAGCAGTTCTTC; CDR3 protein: CASSPGQGADEQFF
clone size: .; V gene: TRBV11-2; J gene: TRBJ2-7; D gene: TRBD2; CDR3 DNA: TGTGCCAGCAGCTCCCCCCCTAGCGGAGGGTACGAGCAGTACTTC; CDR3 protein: CASSSPPSGGYEQYF
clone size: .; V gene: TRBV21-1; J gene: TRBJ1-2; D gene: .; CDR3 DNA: TGTGCCAGCAGCCCCGGAGGTAGCACCTTC; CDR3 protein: CASSPGGSTF
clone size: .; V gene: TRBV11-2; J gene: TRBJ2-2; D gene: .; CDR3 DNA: TGTGCCAGCAGTAAATCTGGGACTTTGAACACCGGGGAGCTGTTTTTT; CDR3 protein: CASSKSGTLNTGELFF
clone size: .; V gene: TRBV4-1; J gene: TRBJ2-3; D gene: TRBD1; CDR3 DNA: TGCGCCAGCAGCCACGACAGGGATGATACGCAGTATTTT; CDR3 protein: CASSHDRDDTQYF
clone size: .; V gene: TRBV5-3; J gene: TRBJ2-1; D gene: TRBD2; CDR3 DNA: TGTGCCAGAAGCTTGATATCGGCTAGCGGGAGGCCCCCCTACAATGAGCAGTTCTTC; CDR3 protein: CARSLISASGRPPYNEQFF
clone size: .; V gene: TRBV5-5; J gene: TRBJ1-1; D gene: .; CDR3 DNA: TGTGCCAGCAGCATAAGACAGTCTAGGACTGAAGCTTTCTTT; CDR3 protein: CASSIRQSRTEAFF
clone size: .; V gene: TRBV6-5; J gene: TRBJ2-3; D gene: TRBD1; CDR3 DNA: TGTGCCAGCAGAAAGGACAGGGGCCCAGATACGCAGTATTTT; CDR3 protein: CASRKDRGPDTQYF
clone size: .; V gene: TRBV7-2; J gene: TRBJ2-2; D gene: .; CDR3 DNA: TGTGCCAGCAGCAAGGGACAAGCGGGCACCGGGGAGCTGTTTTTT; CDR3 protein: CASSKGQAGTGELFF
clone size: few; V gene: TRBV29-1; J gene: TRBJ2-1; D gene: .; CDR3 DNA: TGCAGCGTTCAAGCCGTGCGGCAGGGACGATACAATGAGCAGTTCTTC; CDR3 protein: CSVQAVRQGRYNEQFF
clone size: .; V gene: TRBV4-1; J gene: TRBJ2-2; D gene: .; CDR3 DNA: TGCGCCAGCAGCCAAACGACAGTAAACACCGGGGAGCTGTTTTTT; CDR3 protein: CASSQTTVNTGELFF
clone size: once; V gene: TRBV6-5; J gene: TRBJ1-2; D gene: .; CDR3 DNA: TGTGCCAGCAGTACGGGCAGGGGTGTCTATGGCTACACCTTC; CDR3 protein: CASSTGRGVYGYTF
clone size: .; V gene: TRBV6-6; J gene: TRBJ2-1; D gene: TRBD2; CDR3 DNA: TGTGCCAGCACGCCCTGGGGGGGGTCTGGCGAGCAGTTCTTC; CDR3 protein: CASTPWGGSGEQFF
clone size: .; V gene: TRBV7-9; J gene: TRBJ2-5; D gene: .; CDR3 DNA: TGTGCCAGCAGCTTAAACGGACTTGCGGCCCAGTACTTC; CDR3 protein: CASSLNGLAAQYF
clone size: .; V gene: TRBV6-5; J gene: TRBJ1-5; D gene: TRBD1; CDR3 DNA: TGTGCCAGCAGTGCAGCGACAGGGTCTCAGCCCCAGCATTTT; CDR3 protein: CASSAATGSQPQHF
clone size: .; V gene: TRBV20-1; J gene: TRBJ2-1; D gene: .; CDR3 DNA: TGCAGTGCTGTTCGGGCGAATGAGCAGTTCTTC; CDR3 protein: CSAVRANEQFF
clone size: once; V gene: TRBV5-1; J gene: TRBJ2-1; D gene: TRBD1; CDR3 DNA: TGCGCCAGCAGCCCGACCGGGACAGGGGTCAATGAGCAGTTCTTC; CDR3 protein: CASSPTGTGVNEQFF
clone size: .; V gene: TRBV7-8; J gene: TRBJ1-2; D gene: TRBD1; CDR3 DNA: TGTGCCAGCAGCTTATACAGGGGGTTAGGCAGGGGCTACACCTTC; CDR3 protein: CASSLYRGLGRGYTF
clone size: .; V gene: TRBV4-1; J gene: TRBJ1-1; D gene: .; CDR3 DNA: TGCGCCAGCAGCCAAGCCGGGGGGCTGAACACTGAAGCTTTCTTT; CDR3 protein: CASSQAGGLNTEAFF
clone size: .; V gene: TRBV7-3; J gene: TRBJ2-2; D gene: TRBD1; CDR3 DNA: TGTGCCAGCAGCAAGATTGGGACAGCAACCGGGGAGCTGTTTTTT; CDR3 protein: CASSKIGTATGELFF
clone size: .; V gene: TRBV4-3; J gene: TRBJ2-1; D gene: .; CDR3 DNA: TGCGCCAGCAGCCAAGGCCAGACGTCCTACAATGAGCAGTTCTTC; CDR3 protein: CASSQGQTSYNEQFF
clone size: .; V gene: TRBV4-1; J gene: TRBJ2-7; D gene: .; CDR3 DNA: TGCGCCAGCAGCCAAGGGCCGGACGGCTACGAGCAGTACTTC; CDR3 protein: CASSQGPDGYEQYF
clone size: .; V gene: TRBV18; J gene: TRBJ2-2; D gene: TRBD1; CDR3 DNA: TGTGCCAGCTCGGGACAGGGAGACACCGGGGAGCTGTTTTTT; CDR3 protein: CASSGQGDTGELFF
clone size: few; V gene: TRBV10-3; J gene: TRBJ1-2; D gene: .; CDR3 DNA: TGTGCCATCATGAGGGACATGGAAAGTGGTGGCTACACCTTC; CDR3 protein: CAIMRDMESGGYTF
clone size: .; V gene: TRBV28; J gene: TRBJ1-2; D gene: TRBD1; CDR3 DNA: TGTGCCAGCAGTCCACGACAGGGGGCCAACTATGGCTACACCTTC; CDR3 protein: CASSPRQGANYGYTF
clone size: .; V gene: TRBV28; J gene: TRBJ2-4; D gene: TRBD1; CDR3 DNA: TGTGCCAGCAGTTTCACAGGGGGGGCCAAAAACATTCAGTACTTC; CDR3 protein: CASSFTGGAKNIQYF
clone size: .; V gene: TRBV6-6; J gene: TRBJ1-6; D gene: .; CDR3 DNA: TGTGCCAGCAGTTACTTTAATTCACCCCTCCACTTT; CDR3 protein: CASSYFNSPLHF
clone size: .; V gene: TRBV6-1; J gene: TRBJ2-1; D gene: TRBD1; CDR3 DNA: TGTGCCAGCAGTAAGGACAGGGTTGGGACCAATGAGCAGTTCTTC; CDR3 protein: CASSKDRVGTNEQFF